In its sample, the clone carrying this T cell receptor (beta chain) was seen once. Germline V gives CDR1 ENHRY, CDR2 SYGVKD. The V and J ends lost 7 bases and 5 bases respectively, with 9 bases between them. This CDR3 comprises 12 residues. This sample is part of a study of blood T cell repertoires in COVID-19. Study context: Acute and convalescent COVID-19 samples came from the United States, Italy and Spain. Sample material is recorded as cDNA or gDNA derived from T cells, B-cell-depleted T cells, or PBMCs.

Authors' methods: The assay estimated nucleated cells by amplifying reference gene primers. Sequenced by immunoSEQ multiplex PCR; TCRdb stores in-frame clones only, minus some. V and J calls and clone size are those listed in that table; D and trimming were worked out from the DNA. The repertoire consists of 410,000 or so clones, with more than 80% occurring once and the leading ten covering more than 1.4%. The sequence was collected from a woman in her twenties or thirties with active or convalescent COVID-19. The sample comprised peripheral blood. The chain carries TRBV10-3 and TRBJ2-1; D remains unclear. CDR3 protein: CAITSGNNEQFF. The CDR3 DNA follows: TGTGCCATCACCTCAGGTAACAATGAGCAGTTCTTC.